The source of this T cell receptor (beta chain) is a study of beta chain features in type 1 diabetes. Study-level points and caveats: Significant though moderate, a shortening of TCRB CDR3s appeared in all four CD4+ subsets of Type 1 diabetes patients.

Note on this clone: Its target is unknown.

The authors reverse transcribed all of the isolated RNA, so sequencing captured expressed TCRB transcripts. Clones were sequenced by immunoSEQ multiplex PCR, and TCRdb holds only the in-frame ones, with some missing. The repertoire includes about 160,000 clones, 50% to 70% of them detected once, and approximately 0.089% sits in the top ten. The germline gives CDR1 SQVTM, CDR2 ANQGSEA. CDR3 length: 14 amino acids. V lost 5 bases and J 0 bases, leaving 14 bases between the germline ends. This receptor was obtained from a man aged 25-45 years with type 1 diabetes. The specimen was naive CD4+ T cells from blood. The V and J genes are TRBV29-1 and TRBJ2-7; no definite D call. The DNA for the CDR3 is TGCAGCGTTAGAGTGGCAGTGAGCTCCTACGAGCAGTACTTC. Its translation: CSVRVAVSSYEQYF.